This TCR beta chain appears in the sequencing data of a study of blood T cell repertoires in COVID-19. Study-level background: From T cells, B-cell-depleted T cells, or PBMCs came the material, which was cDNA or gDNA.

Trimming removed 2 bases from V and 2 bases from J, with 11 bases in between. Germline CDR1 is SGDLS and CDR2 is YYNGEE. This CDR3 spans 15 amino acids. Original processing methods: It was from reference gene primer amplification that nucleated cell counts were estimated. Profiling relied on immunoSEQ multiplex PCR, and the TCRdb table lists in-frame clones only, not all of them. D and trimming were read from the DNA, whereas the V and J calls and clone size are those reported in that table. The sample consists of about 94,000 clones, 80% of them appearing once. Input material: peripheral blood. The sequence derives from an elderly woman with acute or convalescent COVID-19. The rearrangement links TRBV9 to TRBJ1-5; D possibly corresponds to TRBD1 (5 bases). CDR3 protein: CASSVGQDGNQPQHF. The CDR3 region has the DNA TGTGCCAGCAGCGTGGGGCAGGACGGCAATCAGCCCCAGCATTTT. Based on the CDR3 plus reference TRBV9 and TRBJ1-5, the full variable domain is DSGVTQTPKHLITATGQRVTLRCSPRSGDLSVYWYQQSLDQGLQFLIQYYNGEERAKGNILERFSAQQFPDLHSELNLSSLELGDSALYFCASSVGQDGNQPQHFGDGTRLSIL.